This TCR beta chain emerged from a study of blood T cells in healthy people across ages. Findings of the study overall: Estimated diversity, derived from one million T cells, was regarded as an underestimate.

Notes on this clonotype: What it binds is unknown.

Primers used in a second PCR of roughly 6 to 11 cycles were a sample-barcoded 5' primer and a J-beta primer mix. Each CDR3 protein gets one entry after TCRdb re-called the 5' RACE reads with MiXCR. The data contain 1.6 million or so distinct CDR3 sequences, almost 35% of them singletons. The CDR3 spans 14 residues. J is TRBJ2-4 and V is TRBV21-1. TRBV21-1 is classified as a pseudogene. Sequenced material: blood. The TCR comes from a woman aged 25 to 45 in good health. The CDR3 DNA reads TGTGCCAGCAGCGAGATGGTAGCCAAAAACATTCAGTACTTC. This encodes CASSEMVAKNIQYF.